Sequencing of this TCR beta chain was carried out in a study of T cell changes during pregnancy in multiple sclerosis. Germline CDR1 reads MRHNA; CDR2 reads SNTAGT. V was pared by 6 bases and J by 0 bases, with 10 bases between. The CDR3 is 14 amino acids. Assay: immunoSEQ multiplex PCR; the TCRdb copy retains only in-frame clones and omits some. The data contain some 36,000 clones, roughly 90% of them seen just once; the ten biggest clones take up 0.35% to 0.4%. The rearrangement uses TRBV6-4 and TRBJ2-3; possibly TRBD1 for D (7 bases). The origin of this receptor is a female donor with multiple sclerosis, enrolled in a pregnancy study. The input for sequencing was CD4+ T cells from peripheral blood mononuclear cells, taken in the second trimester of pregnancy. CDR3 residues: CASREGASTDTQYF. The CDR3 DNA follows: TGTGCCAGCAGGGAGGGGGCTAGCACAGATACGCAGTATTTT.